The clone carrying this TCR beta chain appeared a few times. What it binds is not known. This sample stems from a study of blood T cells in healthy people across ages. The V and J ends lost 5 bases and 6 bases respectively, with 10 bases between them. The CDR3 is 13 amino acids. CDR1 is SEHNR and CDR2 is FQNEAQ in the germline V gene (reference sequence). Next came a second PCR, run for about 7 to 11 cycles, which used a sample-barcoded 5' primer along with a J-beta primer mix. TCRdb independently ran MiXCR on the 5' RACE reads; one entry per CDR3 protein. The data hold approximately 580,000 distinct CDR3 sequences, with about 25% observed a single time. Points from the study as a whole: Getting older went along with TCR beta diversity per million T cells dropping roughly linearly.

The same sample was also used in a study of T cells of mothers and their children. That source adds: The TCR beta CDR3 read count exceeded 9.5 million for each mother and was 2.5 million to 3 million for each child. In related and unrelated pairs alike, thymic selection shapes TCR recombination output, with inherited differences minor. Detection yielded no persistent microchimeric T cell clones.

Input material: blood. The genes are TRBV7-9 and TRBJ2-2; tentatively, D is TRBD2 (5 bases). This clonotype was sampled from a boy aged 5-17 years in good health. This CDR3 is CASSRDSPGELFF. In nucleotides, the CDR3 is TGTGCCAGCAGCCGGGATAGTCCCGGGGAGCTGTTTTTT.